This T cell receptor (beta chain) is drawn from a study of T-cell memory formation after mild COVID-19. Overall study context: For the most part, TCR clusters were specific to one donor. Study findings and constraints: The finding that pre-infection memory included some responding clones suggested that cross-reactive memory joined.

V dropped 1 base and J dropped 12 bases, with 11 bases sitting between them. The CDR3 spans 12 residues. The germline V gene has CDR1 SEHNR and CDR2 FQNEAQ (reference sequence). This clonotype has a handful of counts. Its antigen is undetermined. TCRdb used MiXCR to reprocess the 5' RACE reads, holding one entry per CDR3 protein. There are about 440,000 distinct CDR3 sequences in the sample; about 20% occur only once, and more than 8% lies in the top ten. Sequenced material: PBMCs or a T cell subset sorted from them (not recorded which). This TCR came from an adult woman who had mild COVID-19 (a few samples of this study predate the infection). Cell type and time point are not known. The chain has TRBV7-9 and TRBJ2-3; D gene uncertain. The CDR3 bases are TGTGCCAGCAGCTTAGGGGCTTTAGATCAGTATTTT. As protein: CASSLGALDQYF.